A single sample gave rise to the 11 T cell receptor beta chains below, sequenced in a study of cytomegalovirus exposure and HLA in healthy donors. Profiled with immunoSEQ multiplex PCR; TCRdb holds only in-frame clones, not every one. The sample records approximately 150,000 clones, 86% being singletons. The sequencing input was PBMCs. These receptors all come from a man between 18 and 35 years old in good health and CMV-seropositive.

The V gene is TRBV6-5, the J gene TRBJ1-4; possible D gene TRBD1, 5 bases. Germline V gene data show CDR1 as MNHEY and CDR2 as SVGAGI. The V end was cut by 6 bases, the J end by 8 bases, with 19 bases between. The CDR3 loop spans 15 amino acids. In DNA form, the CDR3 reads TGTGCCAGCAGGCCCGCCCCTGGGAGGGGAGAAAAACTGTTTTTT. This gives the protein CASRPAPGRGEKLFF.

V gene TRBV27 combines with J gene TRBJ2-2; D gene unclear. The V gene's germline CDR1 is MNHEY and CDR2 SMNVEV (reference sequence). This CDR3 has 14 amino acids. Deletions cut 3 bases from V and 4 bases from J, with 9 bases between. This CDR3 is CASSFGQSTGELFF. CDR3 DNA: TGTGCCAGCAGTTTTGGGCAGTCCACCGGGGAGCTGTTTTTT.

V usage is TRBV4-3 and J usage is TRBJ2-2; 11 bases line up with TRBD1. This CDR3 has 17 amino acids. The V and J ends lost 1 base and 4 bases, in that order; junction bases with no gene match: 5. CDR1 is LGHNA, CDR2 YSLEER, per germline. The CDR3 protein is CASSQGVGQGVTGELFF. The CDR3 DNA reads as TGCGCCAGCAGCCAAGGGGTGGGACAGGGGGTCACCGGGGAGCTGTTTTTT.

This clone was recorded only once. In DNA form, the CDR3 reads TGTGCCAGCAAGGAACTGGCAGGGGCGCCCACAGATACGCAGTATTTT. It encodes CASKELAGAPTDTQYF. The gene calls are TRBV2 and TRBJ2-3; a weak D match, TRBD1 (6 bases). The length of the CDR3 is 16 residues. Germline-derived CDR1 and CDR2 are SNHLY and FYNNEI. V dropped 7 bases and J dropped 2 bases, with 19 bases sitting between them.

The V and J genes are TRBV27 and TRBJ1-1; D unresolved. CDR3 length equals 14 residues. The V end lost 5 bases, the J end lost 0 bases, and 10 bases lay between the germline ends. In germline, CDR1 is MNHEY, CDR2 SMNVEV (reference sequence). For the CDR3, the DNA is TGTGCCAGCAGTCAGGTAGACATGAACACTGAAGCTTTCTTT. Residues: CASSQVDMNTEAFF.

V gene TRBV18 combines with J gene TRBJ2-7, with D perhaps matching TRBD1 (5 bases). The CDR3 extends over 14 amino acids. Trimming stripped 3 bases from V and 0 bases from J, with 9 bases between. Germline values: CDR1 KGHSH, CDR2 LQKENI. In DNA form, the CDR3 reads TGTGCCAGCTCACCGGGGCAGAGCTCCTACGAGCAGTACTTC. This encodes CASSPGQSSYEQYF.

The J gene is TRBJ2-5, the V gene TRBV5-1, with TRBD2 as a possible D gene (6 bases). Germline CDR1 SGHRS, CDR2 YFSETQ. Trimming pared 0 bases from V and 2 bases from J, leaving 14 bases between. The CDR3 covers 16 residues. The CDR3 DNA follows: TGCGCCAGCAGCTTGGGAGGGGCGGGAAAACAAGAGACCCAGTACTTC. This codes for CASSLGGAGKQETQYF. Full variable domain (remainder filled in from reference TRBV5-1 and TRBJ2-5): KAGVTQTPRYLIKTRGQQVTLSCSPISGHRSVSWYQQTPGQGLQFLFEYFSETQRNKGNFPGRFSGRQFSNSRSEMNVSTLELGDSALYLCASSLGGAGKQETQYFGPGTRLLVL.

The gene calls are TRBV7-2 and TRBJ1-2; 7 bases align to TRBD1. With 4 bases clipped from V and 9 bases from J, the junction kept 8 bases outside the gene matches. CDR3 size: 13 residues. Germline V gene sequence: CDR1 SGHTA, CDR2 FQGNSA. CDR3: CASSSQTGESYTF. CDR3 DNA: TGTGCCAGCAGCTCTCAAACAGGGGAGAGCTACACCTTC.

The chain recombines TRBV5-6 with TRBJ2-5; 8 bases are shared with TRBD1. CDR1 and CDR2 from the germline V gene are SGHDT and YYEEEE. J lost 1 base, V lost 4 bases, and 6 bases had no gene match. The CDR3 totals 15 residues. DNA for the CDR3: TGTGCCAGCAGCGCTGGGACAGGATTCCAAGAGACCCAGTACTTC. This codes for CASSAGTGFQETQYF.

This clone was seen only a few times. The CDR3 is CASSAGGFTGELFF. For the CDR3, the DNA is TGTGCCAGCAGCGCAGGAGGGTTCACCGGGGAGCTGTTTTTT. The rearrangement links TRBV7-3 to TRBJ2-2; D perhaps matches TRBD2 (6 bases). CDR3 length: 14 residues. Germline-derived CDR1 and CDR2 are SGHTA and FQGTGA. V lost 5 bases and J lost 4, with 11 bases in between.

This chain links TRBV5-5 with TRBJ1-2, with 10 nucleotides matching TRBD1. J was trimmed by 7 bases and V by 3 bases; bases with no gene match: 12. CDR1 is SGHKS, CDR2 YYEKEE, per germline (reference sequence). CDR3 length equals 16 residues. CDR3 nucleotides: TGTGCCAGCAGCTACGAGGTTGGGACAGGGGTGACTGGCTACACCTTC. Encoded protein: CASSYEVGTGVTGYTF. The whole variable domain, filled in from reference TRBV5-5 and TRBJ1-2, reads DAGVTQSPTHLIKTRGQQVTLRCSPISGHKSVSWYQQVLGQGPQFIFQYYEKEERGRGNFPDRFSARQFPNYSSELNVNALLLGDSALYLCASSYEVGTGVTGYTFGSGTRLTVV.